This T cell receptor (beta chain) was sequenced for a study of T cells after posttransplantation cyclophosphamide. Broader study findings: Later post-transplant blood repertoires were often dominated by donor CD8+ memory clones. Tissue-infiltrating T cells from skin or gut overlapped little with blood T cells. Recipient CMV seropositivity and CMV reactivation strongly tracked TRB clonality.

About this clone: What it recognizes is unknown.

The germline V and J ends were trimmed by 0 bases and 2 bases, with 12 bases remaining between them. The CDR3 loop spans 16 amino acids. Per germline, CDR1 MNHEY and CDR2 SVGAGI. Assay: immunoSEQ multiplex PCR; the TCRdb copy retains only in-frame clones and omits some. This sample yields around 3,300 clones, of which approximately 84% are seen a single time; less than 25% belongs to the top ten. The sequence was obtained from a woman aged 60 to 75 in good health, CMV-negative, and a related stem cell transplant donor. The sample taken for sequencing was CD8+ T cells sorted from bone marrow. The genes are TRBV6-5 and TRBJ2-3, with a weak D call TRBD1 (6 bases). The CDR3 sequence is CASSYSTTGDTDTQYF. DNA of the CDR3: TGTGCCAGCAGTTACTCAACGACAGGAGACACAGATACGCAGTATTTT.